This T cell receptor beta chain came from a study of blood T cell repertoires in COVID-19. Study summary: The United States, Italy and Spain were the sources of the acute and convalescent COVID-19 samples. PBMCs, B-cell-depleted T cells, or T cells provided the cDNA or gDNA that made up the material.

Authors' processing steps: Researchers report that nucleated cell counts were estimated from reference gene primer amplification. Repertoires were generated with immunoSEQ multiplex PCR, while TCRdb's copy carries only in-frame clones and drops some. D and trimming come from the DNA, and the V and J calls and clone size come from that table. The repertoire holds 130,000 or so clones, with approximately 86% as singletons. The CDR3 loop spans 13 amino acids. CDR1 is SGHRS, CDR2 YFSETQ, per germline. The V and J ends lost 1 base and 9 bases, in that order; junction bases with no gene match: 6. This TCR was recovered from a woman in her fifties or sixties with acute or convalescent COVID-19. The chain has TRBV5-1 and TRBJ2-5; 7 positions agree with TRBD1. The sequencing input was peripheral blood. CDR3 loop: CASSLSTQGAQYF. For the CDR3, the DNA is TGCGCCAGCAGCTTGTCGACTCAGGGGGCCCAGTACTTC.